This paragraph covers one T cell receptor beta chain sequence. The data were obtained in a study of blood T cell repertoires in COVID-19. Whole-study context: Specimens from acute and convalescent COVID-19 originated in the United States, Italy and Spain. PBMCs, B-cell-depleted T cells, or T cells provided the cDNA or gDNA that made up the material.

This CDR3 is 14 amino acids long. Deletions cut 1 base from V and 2 bases from J, with 8 bases between. Germline assignment: CDR1 MGHDK and CDR2 SYGVNS. It was during active infection that Seattle patients were enrolled and then longitudinally followed. Data came from immunoSEQ multiplex PCR; TCRdb stores just in-frame clones and leaves some out. The sample contains roughly 300,000 clones, roughly 80% of which appear only once. The specimen sequenced was peripheral blood. This chain links TRBV25-1 with TRBJ2-5; D gene unclear. The sequence came from a human donor with COVID-19, enrolled during active disease. The donor label of this sample is uncertain. The CDR3 loop reads CASSEFSSQETQYF. CDR3 nucleotides: TGTGCCAGCAGTGAATTTTCCTCTCAAGAGACCCAGTACTTC.